This TCR beta chain comes out of a study of T cell repertoires in cytomegalovirus infection. Whole-study context: It can be stated that public TCR beta signatures indicated CMV infection as well as a matching HLA type.

Points from the study as a whole: Based on cumulative public TCR beta family frequency, carriers of CMV plus the relevant HLA were identified. CMV-specific TCR beta clonotypes restricted by HLA-C dominated the ex vivo response.

This CDR3 comprises 17 residues. CDR1 is SGHTA, CDR2 FQGNSA, per germline. V was cut by 2 bases and J by 4 bases, with 20 bases left in between. Many counts were recorded for this clonotype. Its antigen is currently unknown. Each CDR3 protein gets one entry after TCRdb re-called the reads with MiXCR. This table has 100,000 to 150,000 distinct CDR3 sequences, 7.5% to 9% appearing once. The clonotype originates from a human donor in good health (CMV status not recorded). Some clones in this sample may be carry-over from other donors' samples. Sequencing was done on a sample of PBMCs. The V call is TRBV7-2, the J call TRBJ1-1; perhaps TRBD1 as D (6 bases). The chain's CDR3 is CASSLRGGGDSGTEAFF. CDR3 coding DNA: TGTGCCAGCAGCTTAAGGGGGGGGGGGGACTCAGGCACTGAAGCTTTCTTT.